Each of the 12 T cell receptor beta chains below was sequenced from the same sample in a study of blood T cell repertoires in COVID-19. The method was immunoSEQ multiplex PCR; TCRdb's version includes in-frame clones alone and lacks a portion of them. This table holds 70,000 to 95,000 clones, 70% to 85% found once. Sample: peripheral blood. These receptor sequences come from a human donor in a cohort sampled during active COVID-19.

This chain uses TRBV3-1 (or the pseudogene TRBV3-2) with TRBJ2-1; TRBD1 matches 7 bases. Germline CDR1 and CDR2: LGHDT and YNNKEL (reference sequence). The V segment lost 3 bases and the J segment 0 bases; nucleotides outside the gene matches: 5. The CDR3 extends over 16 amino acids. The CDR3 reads CASSQIQGFSYNEQFF. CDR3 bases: TGTGCCAGCAGCCAGATACAGGGGTTCTCCTACAATGAGCAGTTCTTC.

The CDR3 loop reads CASSLPGQNYGYTF. The CDR3 coding sequence is TGTGCCAGCAGTTTACCTGGACAAAACTATGGCTACACCTTC. The chain joins TRBV28 to TRBJ1-2, with a possible D match to TRBD1 (5 bases). This CDR3 region has 14 residues. CDR1 is MDHEN, CDR2 SYDVKM, per germline. Trimming took off 2 bases at V and 2 bases at J, with 9 bases between the two ends.

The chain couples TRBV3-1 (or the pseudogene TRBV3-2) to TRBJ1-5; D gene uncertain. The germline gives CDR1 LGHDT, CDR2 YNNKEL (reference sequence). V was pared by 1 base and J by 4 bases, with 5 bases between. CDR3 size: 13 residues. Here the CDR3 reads CASSQGENQPQHF. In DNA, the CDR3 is TGTGCCAGCAGCCAAGGAGAAAATCAGCCCCAGCATTTT.

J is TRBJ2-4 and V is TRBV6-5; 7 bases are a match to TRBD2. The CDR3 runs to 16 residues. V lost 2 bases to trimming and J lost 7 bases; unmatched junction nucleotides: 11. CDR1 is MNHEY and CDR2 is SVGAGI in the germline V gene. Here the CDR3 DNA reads TGTGCCAGCAGTTACACGAGGGAGGGCAGGAGGAACATTCAGTACTTC. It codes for CASSYTREGRRNIQYF.

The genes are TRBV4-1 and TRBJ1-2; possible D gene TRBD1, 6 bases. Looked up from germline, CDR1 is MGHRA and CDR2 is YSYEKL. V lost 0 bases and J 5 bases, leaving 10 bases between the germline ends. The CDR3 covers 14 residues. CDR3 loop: CASSQERGLYGYTF. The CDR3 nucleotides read TGCGCCAGCAGCCAAGAAAGGGGGTTATATGGCTACACCTTC.

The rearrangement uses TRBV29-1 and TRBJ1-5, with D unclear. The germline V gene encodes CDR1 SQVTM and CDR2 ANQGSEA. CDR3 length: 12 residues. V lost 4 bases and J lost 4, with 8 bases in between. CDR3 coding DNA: TGCAGCGTTGGATCTCTAAATCAGCCCCAGCATTTT. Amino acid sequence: CSVGSLNQPQHF.

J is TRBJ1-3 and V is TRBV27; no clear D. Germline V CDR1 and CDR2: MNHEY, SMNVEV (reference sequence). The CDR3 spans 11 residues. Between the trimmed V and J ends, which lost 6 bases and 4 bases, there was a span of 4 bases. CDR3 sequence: CASSMGNTIYF. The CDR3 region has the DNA TGTGCCAGCAGCATGGGAAACACCATATATTTT.

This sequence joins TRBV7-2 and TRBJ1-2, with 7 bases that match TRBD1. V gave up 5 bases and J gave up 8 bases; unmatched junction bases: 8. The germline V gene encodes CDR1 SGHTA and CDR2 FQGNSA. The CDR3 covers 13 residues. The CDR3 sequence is CASSLSYRGGYTF. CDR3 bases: TGTGCCAGCAGCCTTTCGTACAGGGGAGGCTACACCTTC.

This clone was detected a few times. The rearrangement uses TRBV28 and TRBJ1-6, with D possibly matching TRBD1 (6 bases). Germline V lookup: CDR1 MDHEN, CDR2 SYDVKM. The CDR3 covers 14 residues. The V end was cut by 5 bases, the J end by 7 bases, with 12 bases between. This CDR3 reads CASSPTGPNSPLHF. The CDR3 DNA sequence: TGTGCCAGCAGTCCCACAGGGCCCAATTCACCCCTCCACTTT.

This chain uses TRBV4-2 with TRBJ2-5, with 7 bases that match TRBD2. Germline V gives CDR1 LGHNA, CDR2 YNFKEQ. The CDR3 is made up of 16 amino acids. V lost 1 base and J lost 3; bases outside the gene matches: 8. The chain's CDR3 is CASSQVTPAGEETQYF. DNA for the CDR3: TGTGCCAGCAGCCAAGTTACTCCGGCGGGGGAAGAGACCCAGTACTTC.

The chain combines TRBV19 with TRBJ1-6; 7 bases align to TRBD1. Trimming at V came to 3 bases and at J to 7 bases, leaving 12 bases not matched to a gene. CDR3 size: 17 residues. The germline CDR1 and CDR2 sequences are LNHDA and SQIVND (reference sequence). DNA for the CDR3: TGTGCCAGTAGTATGGCCTCTGGACAGGCGATCAATTCACCCCTCCACTTT. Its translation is CASSMASGQAINSPLHF.

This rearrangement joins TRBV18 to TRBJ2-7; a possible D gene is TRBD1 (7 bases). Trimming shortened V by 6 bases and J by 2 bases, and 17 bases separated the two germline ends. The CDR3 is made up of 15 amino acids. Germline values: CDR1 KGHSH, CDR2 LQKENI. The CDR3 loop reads CASSPGGGGTYEQYF. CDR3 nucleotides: TGTGCCAGCTCGCCCGGAGGGGGCGGAACCTACGAGCAGTACTTC.